The T cell receptor beta chain under discussion was sequenced for a study of T cell responses to AZD1222 COVID-19 vaccine (dated by TCRdb to the early 2020s). Regarding the complete study: AZD1222 recipients given second doses at about 4 weeks or at about 12 weeks were pooled, since spike-specific TCR depth and breadth were not found to differ between the two schedules. A total of 233 trial participants underwent TCR sequencing, of whom about 200 had received two doses of AZD1222 and some 26 had received two doses of the MenACWY control vaccine. Trial participants were enrolled by age into subgroups of 18-55, 56-69 and 70-plus years, and around 140, 26 and 57 TCR-sequenced participants, respectively, were included in these subgroups. Beyond this particular receptor, the publication reports: A significant rise in spike-specific TCR breadth and depth was observed after two AZD1222 doses relative to day 0 and relative to MenACWY recipients. Conclusions about previously exposed vaccinees were limited because only six AZD1222 recipients were SARS-CoV-2 seropositive at baseline. Participants were mostly white British and included more females than males, and it was suggested by the authors that clonal diversity may have been underestimated. Reportedly, close to half of the unique spike-specific TCRs recognized epitopes lying outside the regions that are mutated in the B.1.351 and B.1.1.7 variants. Because no day 14 peak-response samples were available, repertoires were characterized only after the peak T cell response. CD4 TCRs associated with the vaccine covered the entire spike protein, and the dominant responses were in regions 160-218 and 743-854. The 56-69-year group was small, and its depth increase did not reach significance, likely because of low power.

In the case of this clone: The antigen it binds to is not known. There are no base qualities to consult, and no much larger clone falls within one base.

The CDR3 regions of human TCRbeta chains were subjected to immunosequencing. On the study's bioinformatics: TCRs in the repertoires were matched against a reference library of SARS-CoV-2-specific TCRs that had been generated with the MIRA antigen-specificity platform. Breadth was defined as the fraction of unique TCRs that were SARS-CoV-2-associated. Depth was defined as the fraction of total T cells that were SARS-CoV-2-associated. Using the MIRA data, each spike-specific TCR was assigned both to the spike region to which the TCR was reactive and to a CD4 or CD8 class. Log10-transformed breadth and depth values were compared by one-way ANOVA with Sidak's multiple comparisons tests. TCRdb carries this immuneACCESS record with in-frame sequences only. Its versions omit some clonotypes, under half of them owing to an unresolved V gene in the studies checked, with the rest unexplained. V and J calls and clone size are those listed in that table; D and trimming were worked out from the DNA. This sample gives around 180,000 clones in total; 88% of them show up just once. The ten largest clones represent approximately 0.49% of the sample.

Its CDR3 holds 12 amino acids, cysteine through phenylalanine. The read is trimmed to its CDR3 DNA, 36 bases read in frame from base 1. V was cut back by 3 bases and J by 6 bases, leaving a gap of 10 bases between them. The CDR1 and CDR2 encoded by the germline V gene are SGDLS and YYNGEE. The label giving this sample's time point can be read as: baseline before first vaccination. Samples from vaccinated people were obtained from the UK trials COV001 and COV002, which included a single-blind randomized controlled phase 2/3 trial of AZD1222 (ChAdOx1 nCoV-19) in healthy adults. For TCRbeta chain sequencing, PBMC samples from trial participants were taken at day 0 and at day 28 after the second dose.

The TCR was taken from an adult in good health. The chain joins TRBV9 to TRBJ2-7; the D gene cannot be named for sure. This sample comprised peripheral blood, obtained on day 0 of AZD1222 vaccination. The nucleotide sequence reads TGTGCCAGCAGCGGGCTCTCCGGCGAGCAGTACTTC. This codes for CASSGLSGEQYF. Joined to the reference TRBV9 and TRBJ2-7 proteins, this CDR3 gives the full variable domain: DSGVTQTPKHLITATGQRVTLRCSPRSGDLSVYWYQQSLDQGLQFLIQYYNGEERAKGNILERFSAQQFPDLHSELNLSSLELGDSALYFCASSGLSGEQYFGPGTRLTVT.